A selection of T cell receptor beta chains follows, all from one sample in a study of blood T cell repertoires in COVID-19. Sequencing was performed with immunoSEQ multiplex PCR; in TCRdb, only in-frame clones are kept and a portion is missing. The table has nearly 250,000 clones, 70% to 85% seen once. What was sequenced was peripheral blood. The source is a woman older than 75 with acute or convalescent COVID-19. Each CDR3 is given with its conserved first and last residue. A D gene is named only where the DNA matches it firmly. Expanded clones are given a class, and other clones once, few, many or no size at all.

size: -
V: TRBV3-1/TRBV3-2
D: -
J: TRBJ1-2
DNA: TGTGCCAGCAGCCAACGCAGGGGCACAAATGGCTACACCTTC
CDR3: CASSQRRGTNGYTF

size: -
V: TRBV10-2
D: TRBD2
J: TRBJ2-2
DNA: TGCGCCAGCAGTGAGTCGATGACTAGCGGGGGGTCGCGAGGTGGGGAGCTGTTTTTT
CDR3: CASSESMTSGGSRGGELFF

size: once
V: TRBV7-8
D: -
J: TRBJ2-2
DNA: TGTGCCAGCAGCTTACTAGTCACCGGGGAGCTGTTTTTT
CDR3: CASSLLVTGELFF

size: -
V: TRBV19
D: TRBD2
J: TRBJ2-5
DNA: TGTGCCAGTAGTACTTGGACTAGCGGGAGAGGAGAGACCCAGTACTTC
CDR3: CASSTWTSGRGETQYF

size: -
V: TRBV9
D: TRBD2
J: TRBJ2-7
DNA: TGTGCCAGCAGCGCCTCCGGGGCGGGAGGGGCCGAGCAGTACTTC
CDR3: CASSASGAGGAEQYF

size: once
V: TRBV6-5
D: -
J: TRBJ1-6
DNA: TGTGCCAGCAGTTACTCGACACAGTTCAGTTCACCCCTCCACTTT
CDR3: CASSYSTQFSSPLHF

size: -
V: TRBV7-9
D: -
J: TRBJ1-5
DNA: TGTGCCAGCAGCCATGCAGGATGGGAGCATCAGCCCCAGCATTTT
CDR3: CASSHAGWEHQPQHF

size: -
V: TRBV2
D: -
J: TRBJ2-5
DNA: TGTGCCAGCAGTGAAAACTGGGTCGGGGAGACCCAGTACTTC
CDR3: CASSENWVGETQYF

size: -
V: TRBV28
D: -
J: TRBJ2-1
DNA: TGTGCCAGCAACCATGGGGGGCCCGGGGGGAACAATGAGCAGTTCTTC
CDR3: CASNHGGPGGNNEQFF

size: -
V: TRBV5-1
D: -
J: TRBJ2-7
DNA: TGCGCCACCGCCCTAGTCCCAGCGGGCTACGAGCAGTACTTC
CDR3: CATALVPAGYEQYF

size: -
V: TRBV5-4
D: -
J: TRBJ2-6
DNA: TGTGCCAGCACCGTACTTAGCTCTGGGGCCAACGTCCTGACTTTC
CDR3: CASTVLSSGANVLTF

size: -
V: TRBV11-2
D: TRBD2
J: TRBJ2-5
DNA: TGTGCCAGCAGCTCAAGCGGGAGGAGGGAGACCCAGTACTTC
CDR3: CASSSSGRRETQYF

size: -
V: TRBV27
D: -
J: TRBJ2-3
DNA: TGTGCCAGCAGTTTCCATCGGACGGCGGGGACAGATACGCAGTATTTT
CDR3: CASSFHRTAGTDTQYF

size: once
V: TRBV5-1
D: TRBD1
J: TRBJ1-5
DNA: TGCGCCAGCAGCTTAGCAGGGGGCCCCTATAGCAATCAGCCCCAGCATTTT
CDR3: CASSLAGGPYSNQPQHF

size: -
V: TRBV7-9
D: -
J: TRBJ1-3
DNA: TGTGCCAGCAGCCACGGAGGTGGCTCTGGAAACACCATATATTTT
CDR3: CASSHGGGSGNTIYF

size: -
V: TRBV7-9
D: TRBD1
J: TRBJ2-7
DNA: TGTGCCAGCAGCTTAGCGACAGGGCGAGAGGAGCAGTACTTC
CDR3: CASSLATGREEQYF

size: -
V: TRBV4-2
D: -
J: TRBJ2-7
DNA: TGTGCCAGCAGCCAAGGGACGGAGGGGGCTTGGGAGCAGTACTTC
CDR3: CASSQGTEGAWEQYF

size: -
V: TRBV18
D: TRBD1
J: TRBJ2-7
DNA: TGTGCCAGCTCCCCCCGGGACAGGGGAGGTGAGCAGTACTTC
CDR3: CASSPRDRGGEQYF

size: -
V: TRBV7-2
D: TRBD1
J: TRBJ2-3
DNA: TGTGCCAGCAGCTTAGGTCCCGCCGGGACAGCTTATGCAGATACGCAGTATTTT
CDR3: CASSLGPAGTAYADTQYF

size: -
V: TRBV5-1
D: TRBD1
J: TRBJ1-1
DNA: TGCGCCAGCAGCTTGGAAGGTGCAGGGGGCGAACAAGCTTTCTTT
CDR3: CASSLEGAGGEQAFF

size: -
V: TRBV7-7
D: TRBD2
J: TRBJ2-5
DNA: TGTGCTAGCAGCACTAGCGGGAGAGGAGAGACCCAGTACTTC
CDR3: CASSTSGRGETQYF

size: -
V: TRBV15
D: -
J: TRBJ1-3
DNA: TGTGCCACCAGCCTAGTTGGAAACACCATATATTTT
CDR3: CATSLVGNTIYF

size: -
V: TRBV9
D: -
J: TRBJ1-3
DNA: TGTGCCAGCAGCGTAGAGAATGGTGGGGGCAGCCCCTCTGGAAACACCATATATTTT
CDR3: CASSVENGGGSPSGNTIYF

size: -
V: TRBV5-4
D: -
J: TRBJ1-5
DNA: TGTGCCAGCAGCTCCCCGGGTCAGCCCCAGCATTTT
CDR3: CASSSPGQPQHF

size: -
V: TRBV2
D: TRBD2
J: TRBJ2-1
DNA: TGTGCCAGCATGACTAGCGGGGGGGTGGCTGAGCAGTTCTTC
CDR3: CASMTSGGVAEQFF

size: few
V: TRBV5-5
D: -
J: TRBJ1-5
DNA: TGTGCCAGCAGCCAAACTCCGGCGCGGAATCAGCCCCAGCATTTT
CDR3: CASSQTPARNQPQHF

size: -
V: TRBV15
D: -
J: TRBJ2-3
DNA: TGTGCCACCAGCAGAGTGGCGGGGCCTAGCACAGATACGCAGTATTTT
CDR3: CATSRVAGPSTDTQYF

size: -
V: TRBV6-6
D: -
J: TRBJ2-1
DNA: TGTGCCAGCAGGACCGGGACCTACAATGAGCAGTTCTTC
CDR3: CASRTGTYNEQFF